Sequencing of this T cell receptor beta chain was carried out in a study of T cells in tuberculosis. Study context: Blood was taken before or within 7 days of anti-tuberculosis therapy.

Sample time point: new active TB diagnosis, blood taken before or within 7 days of starting treatment. The method was immunoSEQ multiplex PCR; TCRdb's version includes in-frame clones alone and lacks a portion of them. The sample carries 25,000 to 35,000 clones, about 90% recorded once. CDR1 and CDR2 from the germline V gene are SQVTM and ANQGSEA. V lost 5 bases and J lost 7, with 14 bases in between. This CDR3 has 12 residues. The chain combines TRBV29-1 with TRBJ1-2, with D possibly matching TRBD1 (5 bases). This TCR was recovered from an adult with tuberculosis. This material consisted of PBMCs, taken at tuberculosis diagnosis. The CDR3 spells CSVSPGTFGYTF. In nucleotides, the CDR3 is TGCAGCGTTTCCCCCGGGACTTTTGGCTACACCTTC.